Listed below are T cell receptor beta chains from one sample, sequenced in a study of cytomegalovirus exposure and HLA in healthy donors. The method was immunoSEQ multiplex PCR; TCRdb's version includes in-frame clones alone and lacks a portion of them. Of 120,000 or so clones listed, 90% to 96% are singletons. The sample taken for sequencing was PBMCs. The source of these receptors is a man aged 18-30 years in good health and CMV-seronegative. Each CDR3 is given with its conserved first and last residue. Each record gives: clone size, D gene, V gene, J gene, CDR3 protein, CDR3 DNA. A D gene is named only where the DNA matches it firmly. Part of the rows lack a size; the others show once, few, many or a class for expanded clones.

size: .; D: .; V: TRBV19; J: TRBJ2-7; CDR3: CASSIFRGNYEQYF; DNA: TGTGCCAGTAGTATATTTCGGGGAAACTACGAGCAGTACTTC
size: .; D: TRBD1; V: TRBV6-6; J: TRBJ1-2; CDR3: CASSYSQGTEYGYTF; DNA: TGTGCCAGCAGTTACTCGCAAGGGACAGAGTATGGCTACACCTTC
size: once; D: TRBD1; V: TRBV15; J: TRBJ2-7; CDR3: CATSRDPFIELAGQGKSSYEQYF; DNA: TGTGCCACCAGCAGAGATCCTTTCATAGAATTGGCGGGACAGGGGAAAAGCTCCTACGAGCAGTACTTC
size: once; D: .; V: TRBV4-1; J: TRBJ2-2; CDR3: CASSPEGAGVRTGELFF; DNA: TGCGCCAGCAGCCCAGAGGGCGCAGGGGTACGCACCGGGGAGCTGTTTTTT
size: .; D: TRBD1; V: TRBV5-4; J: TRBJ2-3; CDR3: CASSLVTGAGDTQYF; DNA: TGTGCCAGCAGCTTGGTGACAGGGGCCGGGGATACGCAGTATTTT
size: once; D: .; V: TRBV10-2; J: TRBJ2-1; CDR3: CASRGGHEQFF; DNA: TGCGCCAGCAGGGGGGGACATGAGCAGTTCTTC
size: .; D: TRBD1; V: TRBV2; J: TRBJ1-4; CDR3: CASSRRDSNEKLFF; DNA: TGTGCCAGCAGTCGCCGGGACAGCAATGAAAAACTGTTTTTT
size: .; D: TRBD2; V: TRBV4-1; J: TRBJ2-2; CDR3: CASSHPGGPRNTGELFF; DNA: TGCGCCAGCAGCCATCCGGGGGGTCCCCGAAACACCGGGGAGCTGTTTTTT
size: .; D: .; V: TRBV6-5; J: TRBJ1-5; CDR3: CASSSSGHNQPQHF; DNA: TGTGCCAGCAGCAGTTCGGGACATAATCAGCCCCAGCATTTT
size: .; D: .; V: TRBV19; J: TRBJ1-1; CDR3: CASSPTGLDTEAFF; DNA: TGTGCCAGTAGTCCAACAGGGTTGGACACTGAAGCTTTCTTT
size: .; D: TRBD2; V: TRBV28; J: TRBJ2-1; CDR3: CASSLSGLAGVSYNEQFF; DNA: TGTGCCAGCAGTTTATCAGGCCTAGCGGGAGTCTCCTACAATGAGCAGTTCTTC
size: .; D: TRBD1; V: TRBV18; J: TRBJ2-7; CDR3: CASSPGQGAYEQYF; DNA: TGTGCCAGCTCACCGGGACAGGGCGCCTACGAGCAGTACTTC
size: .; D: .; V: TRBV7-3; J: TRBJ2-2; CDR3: CASSLTRTGELFF; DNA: TGTGCCAGCAGCTTAACTCGCACCGGGGAGCTGTTTTTT
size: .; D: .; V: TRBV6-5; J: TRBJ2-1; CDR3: CASSYSLMSSYNEQFF; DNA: TGTGCCAGCAGTTACTCGTTGATGAGCTCCTACAATGAGCAGTTCTTC
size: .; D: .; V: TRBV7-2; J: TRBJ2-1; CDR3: CASSLAGVGEQFF; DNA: TGTGCCAGCAGCTTAGCCGGGGTAGGTGAGCAGTTCTTC
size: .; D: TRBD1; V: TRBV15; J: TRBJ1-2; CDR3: CATSRGKGQGEGYTF; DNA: TGTGCCACCAGCAGAGGGAAAGGACAGGGCGAGGGCTACACCTTC
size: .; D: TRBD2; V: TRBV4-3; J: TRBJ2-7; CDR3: CASSQTGTSGRSEQYF; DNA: TGCGCCAGCAGCCAAACCGGGACTAGCGGGAGAAGCGAGCAGTACTTC
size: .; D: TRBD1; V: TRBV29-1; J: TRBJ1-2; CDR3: CSVEDPGQYYGYTF; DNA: TGCAGCGTTGAAGATCCGGGACAGTACTATGGCTACACCTTC
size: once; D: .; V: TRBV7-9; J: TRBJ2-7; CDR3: CASRTSSGTDDYEQYF; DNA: TGTGCCAGCAGAACTTCCTCCGGGACTGACGACTACGAGCAGTACTTC
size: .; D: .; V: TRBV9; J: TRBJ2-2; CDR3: CASTPQYAGELFF; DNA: TGTGCCAGCACTCCACAGTATGCCGGGGAGCTGTTTTTT
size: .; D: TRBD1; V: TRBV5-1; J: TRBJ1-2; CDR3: CASSLGQSNYGYTF; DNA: TGCGCCAGCAGCCTGGGACAGAGCAACTATGGCTACACCTTC
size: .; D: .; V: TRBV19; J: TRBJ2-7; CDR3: CASSPRRQVTYEQYF; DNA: TGTGCCAGTTCCCCCCGGCGACAGGTGACCTACGAGCAGTACTTC
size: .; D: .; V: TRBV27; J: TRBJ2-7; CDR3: CASSFTGSYEQYF; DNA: TGTGCCAGCAGTTTCACAGGCAGCTACGAGCAGTACTTC
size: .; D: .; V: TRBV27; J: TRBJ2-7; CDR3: CASSFEPRAGNYEQYF; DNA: TGTGCCAGCAGTTTCGAGCCTCGGGCAGGGAACTACGAGCAGTACTTC
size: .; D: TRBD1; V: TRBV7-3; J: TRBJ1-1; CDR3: CASSSGQGAVLDTEAFF; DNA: TGTGCCAGCAGCTCCGGACAGGGGGCCGTATTGGACACTGAAGCTTTCTTT
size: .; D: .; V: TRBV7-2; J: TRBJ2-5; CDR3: CASSLDPGETQYF; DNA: TGTGCCAGCAGCTTAGACCCCGGAGAGACCCAGTACTTC
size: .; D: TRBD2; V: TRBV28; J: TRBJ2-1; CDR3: CASRTGTSRNEQFF; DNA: TGTGCCAGCAGGACCGGGACTAGCAGGAATGAGCAGTTCTTC
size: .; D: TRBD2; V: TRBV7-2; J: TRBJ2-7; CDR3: CASSLEGGRGYEQYF; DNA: TGTGCCAGCAGCTTAGAAGGCGGGAGGGGGTACGAGCAGTACTTC
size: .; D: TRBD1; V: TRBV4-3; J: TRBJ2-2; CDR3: CASSHLQGSNTGELFF; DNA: TGCGCCAGCAGCCATCTACAGGGGTCGAACACCGGGGAGCTGTTTTTT
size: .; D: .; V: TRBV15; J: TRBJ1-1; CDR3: CATSRAHREGGSCTEAFF; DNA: TGTGCCACCAGCAGGGCTCACAGGGAAGGTGGGTCGTGCACTGAAGCTTTCTTT
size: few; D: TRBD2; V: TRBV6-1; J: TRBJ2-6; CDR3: CASGGEGHSGANVLTF; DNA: TGTGCCAGCGGTGGGGAGGGCCACTCTGGGGCCAACGTCCTGACTTTC
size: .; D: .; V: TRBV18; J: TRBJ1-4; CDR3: CASSPRQGTEKLFF; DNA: TGTGCCAGCTCACCACGGCAGGGGACCGAAAAACTGTTTTTT
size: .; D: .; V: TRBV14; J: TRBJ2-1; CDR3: CASSPGGPYNEQFF; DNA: TGTGCCAGCAGCCCAGGGGGGCCCTACAATGAGCAGTTCTTC
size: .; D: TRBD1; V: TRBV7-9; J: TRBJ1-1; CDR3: CASSLGSGGNTEAFF; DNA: TGTGCCAGCAGCTTAGGGTCAGGGGGGAACACTGAAGCTTTCTTT
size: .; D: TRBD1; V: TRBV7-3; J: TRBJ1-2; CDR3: CASRGDRVGGYTF; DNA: TGTGCCAGCAGGGGGGACAGGGTGGGCGGCTACACCTTC
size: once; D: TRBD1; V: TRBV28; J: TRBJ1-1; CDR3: CASSPQGVNLLEAFF; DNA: TGTGCCAGCAGTCCACAGGGGGTAAACCTGCTAGAAGCTTTCTTT
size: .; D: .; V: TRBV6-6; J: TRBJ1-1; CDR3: CASSYLQGGAEAFF; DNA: TGTGCCAGCAGTTACTTACAGGGTGGAGCTGAAGCTTTCTTT
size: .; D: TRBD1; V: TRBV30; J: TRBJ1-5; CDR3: CASGTGYNQPQHF; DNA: TGTGCCTCAGGGACAGGGTACAATCAGCCCCAGCATTTT
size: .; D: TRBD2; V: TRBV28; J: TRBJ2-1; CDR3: CASSLAAGSSYNEQFF; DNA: TGTGCCAGCAGTTTGGCAGCGGGAAGCTCCTACAATGAGCAGTTCTTC
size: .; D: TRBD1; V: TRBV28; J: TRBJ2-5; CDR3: CASSSHGDRVLGGTQYF; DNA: TGTGCCAGCAGCTCTCATGGGGACAGGGTTTTAGGGGGGACCCAGTACTTC
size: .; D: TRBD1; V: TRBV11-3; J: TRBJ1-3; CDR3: CASSFATGGGNTIYF; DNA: TGTGCCAGCAGCTTCGCGACAGGGGGAGGAAACACCATATATTTT
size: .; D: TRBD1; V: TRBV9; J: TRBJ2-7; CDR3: CASSAGDSVVYF; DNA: TGTGCCAGCAGCGCCGGGGACAGTGTAGTATACTTC
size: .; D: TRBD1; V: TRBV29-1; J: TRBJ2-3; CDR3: CSVEGRGLTDTQYF; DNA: TGCAGCGTTGAGGGCAGGGGGCTCACAGATACGCAGTATTTT
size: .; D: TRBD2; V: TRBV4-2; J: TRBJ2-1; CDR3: CASSLLLGDYSLTEQFF; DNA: TGTGCCAGCAGCCTCCTTTTAGGGGACTACAGTCTAACTGAGCAGTTCTTC
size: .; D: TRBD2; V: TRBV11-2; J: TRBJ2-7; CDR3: CASSGSGSKPYEQYF; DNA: TGTGCCAGCAGCGGTAGCGGGAGTAAGCCCTACGAGCAGTACTTC
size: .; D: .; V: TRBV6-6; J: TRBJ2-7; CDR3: CASSTQVYEQYF; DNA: TGTGCCAGCAGTACACAGGTATACGAGCAGTACTTC
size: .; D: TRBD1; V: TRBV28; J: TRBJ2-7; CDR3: CASRTSSRDSLYEQYF; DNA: TGTGCCAGCAGGACCAGCTCCCGGGACAGCCTCTACGAGCAGTACTTC
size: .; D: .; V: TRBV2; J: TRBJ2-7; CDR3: CASSENIADPSYEQYF; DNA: TGTGCCAGCAGTGAAAATATAGCGGACCCTTCCTACGAGCAGTACTTC
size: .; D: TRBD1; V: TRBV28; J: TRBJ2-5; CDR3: CASTGTGGIPAETQYF; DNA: TGTGCCAGTACCGGGACAGGGGGTATACCCGCAGAGACCCAGTACTTC
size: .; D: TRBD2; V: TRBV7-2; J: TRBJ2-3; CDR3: CASSRPAGGPTPSTDTQYF; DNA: TGTGCCAGCAGCAGGCCCGCGGGAGGGCCCACTCCTAGCACAGATACGCAGTATTTT
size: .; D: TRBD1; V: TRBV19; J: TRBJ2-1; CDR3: CASSIGQGIAEQFF; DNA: TGTGCCAGTAGTATAGGACAGGGGATCGCTGAGCAGTTCTTC
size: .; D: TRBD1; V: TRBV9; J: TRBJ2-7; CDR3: CASSPPGTGARDEQYF; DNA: TGTGCCAGCAGCCCTCCTGGGACAGGGGCCAGGGACGAGCAGTACTTC
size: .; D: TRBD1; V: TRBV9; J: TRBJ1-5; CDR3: CASSEQGYSNQPQHF; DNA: TGTGCCAGCAGCGAACAGGGGTATAGCAATCAGCCCCAGCATTTT
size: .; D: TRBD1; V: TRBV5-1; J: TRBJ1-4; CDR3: CASTNPGTGLPNEKLFF; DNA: TGCGCCAGCACCAACCCCGGGACAGGGTTACCTAATGAAAAACTGTTTTTT